Listed here is a single TCR beta chain. No antigen is known for it. The data were taken from a study of vaccination effects on CD4 cells after COVID-19. Study observations and caveats: Convalescent patients were few in the study, and early post-infection timepoints were absent. Pronounced clonal contraction occurred in clones induced by infection and by vaccine late after vaccination.

ViraFEST assay sequencing came after antigen-specific CD4+ T cells were expanded with viral peptide pools. Following a roughly 9-day culture, CD4+ T cells were purified. None of these healthy vaccinees had been infected with SARS-CoV-2 before vaccination. Cultures used 2.1 million or so PBMC per well, approximately 9.6 IU/ml IL-2 and about 10 ug/ml peptides. On day 3 and again on day 7, half the medium was replaced with IL-2 medium. Produced via immunoSEQ multiplex PCR; TCRdb's table is partial and in-frame only. The data contain 40,000 to 45,000 clones, about two thirds of them seen just once; the ten biggest clones take up roughly 25%. Deletions cut 6 bases from V and 6 bases from J, with 14 bases between. The CDR3 consists of 13 residues. Germline lookup yields CDR1 MDHEN and CDR2 SYDVKM.

Here the sequenced sample was CD4+ T cells from PBMCs cultured with HCoV-OC43 spike peptides, taken before COVID-19 vaccination. Subset specified: HCoV-OC43 spike overlapping peptide pool stimulation. The source is a human donor who received a COVID-19 vaccine. V usage is TRBV28 and J usage is TRBJ1-2; D is unclear. The CDR3 spells CASSPGRENGYTF. The CDR3 nucleotides read TGTGCCAGCAGCCCAGGAAGGGAGAATGGCTACACCTTC.